A single sample gave rise to the 5 T cell receptor beta chains below, sequenced in a study of T-cell reconstitution after alpha-beta-depleted transplantation in children. Construction of the TCRbeta library involved unique molecular identifiers. TCRdb redid the calling of the PCR reads with MiXCR, one entry per CDR3 protein. The profile covers about 400,000 distinct CDR3 sequences, with less than 15% appearing a single time and 4.3% taken by the ten largest. Sequencing used PBMCs, obtained from the stem cell graft. The receptor set was obtained from a human donor who donated a stem cell graft to a child with Fanconi anemia.

The chain employs TRBV20-1 and TRBJ2-2; D uncertain. CDR1 and CDR2 from the germline V gene are DFQATT and SNEGSKA (reference sequence). CDR3 size: 15 residues. Trimming stripped 1 base from V and 1 base from J, with 10 bases between. The CDR3 region has the DNA TGCAGTGCTAGAGTGTTTCCGCTGAACACCGGGGAGCTGTTTTTT. Translating it yields CSARVFPLNTGELFF.

The rearrangement joins TRBV7-8 to TRBJ2-1, with 8 positions matching TRBD2. After removal of 8 bases from V and 3 bases from J, the junction contained 9 bases not matched to a gene. This CDR3 contains 15 residues. CDR1 is SGHVS, CDR2 FQNEAQ, per germline. The CDR3 sequence: CASLRAGTSYNEQFF. CDR3 bases: TGTGCCAGCTTACGAGCGGGGACTAGCTACAATGAGCAGTTCTTC.

This clonotype was recorded a few times. CDR3 amino acids: CAISRQGGTADIQYF. The CDR3 bases are TGTGCCATCAGTCGCCAGGGCGGGACGGCGGACATTCAGTACTTC. The V gene is TRBV10-3, the J gene TRBJ2-4; D possibly corresponds to TRBD2 (6 bases). Germline CDR1 and CDR2: ENHRY and SYGVKD. The CDR3 spans 15 residues. Trimming took 5 bases from V and 8 from J, leaving 19 bases between them.

This chain links TRBV12-3 or TRBV12-4 with TRBJ1-6; possibly TRBD1 for D (6 bases). The CDR3 runs to 14 residues. Trimming stripped 7 bases from V and 4 bases from J, with 11 bases between. The CDR3 spells CASTSDSYNSPLHF. The CDR3, as DNA: TGTGCCAGCACCTCGGACAGTTATAATTCACCCCTCCACTTT.

This clonotype was detected a few times. This rearrangement joins TRBV19 to TRBJ1-2; the D gene is possibly TRBD1 (5 bases). Germline V gene sequence: CDR1 LNHDA, CDR2 SQIVND (reference sequence). With 4 bases removed from V and 8 bases from J, the gap between germline ends came to 20 bases. This CDR3 spans 15 amino acids. CDR3 residues: CASSKGRQGDNGYTF. DNA of the CDR3: TGTGCCAGTAGTAAGGGACGTCAAGGGGATAACGGCTACACCTTC.